This is a list of T cell receptor beta chains from one sample in a study of cytomegalovirus exposure and HLA in healthy donors. Some clones are missing from TCRdb's copy, which holds only in-frame ones; the method was immunoSEQ multiplex PCR. The sample has about 160,000 clones; over 60% are singletons. The source material was PBMCs. The source is a woman aged 25 to 39 in good health and CMV-seronegative. CDR3s include the opening cysteine and the closing phenylalanine or tryptophan. The D gene is left open where the match is weak. A clone size is listed for some rows: how often the clone was seen (once, few, many), or a class if it is expanded.

size	D	V	J	CDR3	DNA
-	-	TRBV7-6	TRBJ1-3	CASSRGGVNTIYF	TGTGCCAGCAGCCGGGGGGGTGTAAACACCATATATTTT
-	-	TRBV6-6	TRBJ1-6	CASSTYNSPLHF	TGTGCCAGCAGTACTTATAATTCACCCCTCCACTTT
-	TRBD2	TRBV9	TRBJ2-1	CASSPRGVLAGAQENEQFF	TGTGCCAGCAGCCCTCGGGGGGTGCTAGCGGGGGCCCAGGAGAATGAGCAGTTCTTC
-	TRBD2	TRBV28	TRBJ2-5	CASSYGLAGGEETQYF	TGTGCCAGCAGTTACGGACTAGCGGGGGGCGAGGAGACCCAGTACTTC
once	-	TRBV5-4	TRBJ1-3	CASSLGQNFNSGNTIYF	TGTGCCAGCAGCTTGGGACAGAATTTTAACTCTGGAAACACCATATATTTT
-	-	TRBV5-4	TRBJ2-3	CASSLGTPGTDTQYF	TGTGCCAGCAGCCTAGGGACTCCCGGCACAGATACGCAGTATTTT
-	TRBD1	TRBV4-1	TRBJ1-4	CASSQIMTGNGEKLFF	TGCGCCAGCAGCCAAATCATGACAGGGAATGGCGAAAAACTGTTTTTT
-	-	TRBV7-8	TRBJ2-2	CASSLSGSGELFF	TGTGCCAGCAGCTTATCAGGGTCCGGGGAGCTGTTTTTT
few	-	TRBV7-9	TRBJ1-6	CASSSLRGGSDSPLHF	TGTGCCAGCAGCTCCCTCCGGGGCGGGAGCGATTCACCCCTCCACTTT
once	-	TRBV7-9	TRBJ1-2	CASTGAEYGYTF	TGTGCCAGCACTGGGGCGGAGTATGGCTACACCTTC
-	TRBD1	TRBV5-4	TRBJ1-2	CASSLGTGSYGYTF	TGTGCCAGCAGCTTAGGGACAGGAAGTTATGGCTACACCTTC
-	TRBD1	TRBV18	TRBJ1-1	CASSPDRGGAEAFF	TGTGCCAGCTCACCTGACAGGGGTGGGGCTGAAGCTTTCTTT
-	-	TRBV7-9	TRBJ1-3	CSSSLSATNPGNTIYF	TGTTCCAGCAGCTTAAGCGCCACGAATCCCGGAAACACCATATATTTT
-	TRBD1	TRBV15	TRBJ1-2	CATSPRDSYGYTF	TGTGCCACCAGCCCAAGGGACAGCTATGGCTACACCTTC
-	-	TRBV4-1	TRBJ2-3	CASSQDGWSTDTQYF	TGCGCCAGCAGCCAAGATGGCTGGAGCACAGATACGCAGTATTTT
-	-	TRBV4-2	TRBJ2-3	CASSQEWDGGAWDTQYF	TGTGCCAGCAGCCAAGAATGGGACGGAGGGGCTTGGGATACGCAGTATTTT
many	TRBD2	TRBV6-5	TRBJ2-5	CATGSGGSGETQYF	TGTGCCACAGGTAGCGGGGGGAGTGGAGAGACCCAGTACTTC
-	TRBD1	TRBV5-4	TRBJ2-7	CASSLGQGYGYEQYF	TGTGCCAGCAGCTTGGGACAGGGGTACGGGTACGAGCAGTACTTC
once	-	TRBV15	TRBJ2-7	CATSSRVSYEQYF	TGTGCCACCAGCAGCAGGGTTTCCTACGAGCAGTACTTC
-	-	TRBV25-1	TRBJ2-3	CASSEYSLTDTQYF	TGTGCCAGCAGTGAATATTCTCTTACAGATACGCAGTATTTT
-	-	TRBV18	TRBJ2-5	CASSPGGLAETQYF	TGTGCCAGCTCACCGGGCGGACTTGCGGAGACCCAGTACTTC
-	-	TRBV5-4	TRBJ2-3	CASSLEGRSPDTQYF	TGTGCCAGCAGCTTGGAAGGCAGGTCCCCAGATACGCAGTATTTT
-	TRBD1	TRBV15	TRBJ1-4	CATSRQLTLTGGVEKLFF	TGTGCCACCAGCAGACAACTGACTCTAACAGGGGGCGTCGAAAAACTGTTTTTT
-	-	TRBV29-1	TRBJ2-1	CSVAYSSYNEQFF	TGCAGCGTTGCCTACAGCTCCTACAATGAGCAGTTCTTC
few	-	TRBV5-6	TRBJ2-5	CASNVGGNQETQYF	TGTGCCAGCAACGTGGGGGGTAACCAAGAGACCCAGTACTTC
-	-	TRBV21-1	TRBJ1-6	CASSSLDRENSPLHF	TGTGCCAGCAGCTCTCTGGACAGGGAGAATTCACCCCTCCACTTT
once	-	TRBV7-9	TRBJ2-5	CASSPGYTASETQYF	TGTGCCAGCAGCCCAGGCTACACGGCCTCGGAGACCCAGTACTTC
-	-	TRBV9	TRBJ2-2	CASSPRPVGPNTGELFF	TGTGCCAGCAGCCCCCGCCCGGTGGGCCCGAACACCGGGGAGCTGTTTTTT
-	TRBD1	TRBV7-2	TRBJ1-1	CASSPRTGTNTEAFF	TGTGCCAGCAGCCCGCGGACAGGAACGAACACTGAAGCTTTCTTT
-	-	TRBV6-1	TRBJ2-1	CASNRGYEQFF	TGTGCCAGCAATAGAGGTTATGAGCAGTTCTTC